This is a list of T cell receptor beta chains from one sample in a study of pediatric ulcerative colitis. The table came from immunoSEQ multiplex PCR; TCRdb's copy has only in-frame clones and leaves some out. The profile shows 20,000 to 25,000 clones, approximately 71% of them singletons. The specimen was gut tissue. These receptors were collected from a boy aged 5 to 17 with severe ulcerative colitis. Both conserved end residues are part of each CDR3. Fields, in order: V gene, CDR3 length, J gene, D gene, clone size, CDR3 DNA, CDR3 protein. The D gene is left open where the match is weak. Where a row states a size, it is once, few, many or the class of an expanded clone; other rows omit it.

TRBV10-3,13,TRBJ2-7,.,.,TGTGCCATCAGGTCGGACAGCTCCTACGAGCAGTACTTC,CAIRSDSSYEQYF
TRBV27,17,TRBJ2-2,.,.,TGTGCCAGCAGCCCTACGGGCGGGGCTGGGGACACCGGGGAGCTGTTTTTT,CASSPTGGAGDTGELFF
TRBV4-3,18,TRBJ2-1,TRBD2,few,TGCGCCAGCAGCCAATACTTAGCGGGAGGCTCCTCCCACAATGAGCAGTTCTTC,CASSQYLAGGSSHNEQFF
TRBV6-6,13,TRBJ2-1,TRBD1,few,TGTGCCAGCAGCGATCCCAGGACAGGCGAGCAGTTCTTC,CASSDPRTGEQFF
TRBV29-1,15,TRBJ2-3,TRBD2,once,TGCAGCGCCAAGGGACTAGCGGGATCCATAGATACGCAGTATTTT,CSAKGLAGSIDTQYF
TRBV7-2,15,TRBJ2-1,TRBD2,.,TGTGCCAGCAGCCTTTTAGCGGGAGTGGGCAATGAGCAGTTCTTC,CASSLLAGVGNEQFF
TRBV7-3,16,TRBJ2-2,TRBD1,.,TGTGCCAGCAGCGACCCTCAGGGGGCCCGGACCGGGGAGCTGTTTTTT,CASSDPQGARTGELFF
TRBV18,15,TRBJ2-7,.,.,TGTGCCAGCTCACCACGGGGGAGGACATACTACGAGCAGTACTTC,CASSPRGRTYYEQYF
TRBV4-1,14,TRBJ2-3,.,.,TGCGCCAGCAGCTCAGGGGACCGCACAGATACGCAGTATTTT,CASSSGDRTDTQYF
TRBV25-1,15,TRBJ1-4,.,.,TGTGCCAGCAGTGAATTATCCGGATTTAATGAAAAACTGTTTTTT,CASSELSGFNEKLFF
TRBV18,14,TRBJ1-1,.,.,TGTGCCAGCTCACCTCAAGGGCCTTACACTGAAGCTTTCTTT,CASSPQGPYTEAFF
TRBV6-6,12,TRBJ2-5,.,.,TGTGCCAGCAGTTCGATCTCAGAGACCCAGTACTTC,CASSSISETQYF
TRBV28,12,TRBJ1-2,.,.,TGTGCCAACAGTTCCCAGGTCTATGGCTACACCTTC,CANSSQVYGYTF
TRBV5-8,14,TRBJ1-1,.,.,TGTGCCAGCAGCTTGGCTGACAGGAACACTGAAGCTTTCTTT,CASSLADRNTEAFF
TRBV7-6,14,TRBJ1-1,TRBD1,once,TGTGCCAGCAGCCGGATCGGACAGGGAGATGAAGCTTTCTTT,CASSRIGQGDEAFF
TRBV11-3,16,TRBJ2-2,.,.,TGTGCCAGCAGCACCTGGACTACCCTGAACACCGGGGAGCTGTTTTTT,CASSTWTTLNTGELFF
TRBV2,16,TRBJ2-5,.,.,TGTGCCAGCAGTGAATGGGGGAATACTCCCCAAGAGACCCAGTACTTC,CASSEWGNTPQETQYF
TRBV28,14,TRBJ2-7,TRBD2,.,TGTGCCAGCAGTACTAGCGGGAGGGATTACGAGCAGTACTTC,CASSTSGRDYEQYF
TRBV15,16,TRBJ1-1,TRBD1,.,TGTGCCACCAGCAGAGACCGGACAGGGGTTGATACTGAAGCTTTCTTT,CATSRDRTGVDTEAFF
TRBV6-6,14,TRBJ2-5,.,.,TGTGCCAGCAGTTACCTGGGCCTCCAAGAGACCCAGTACTTC,CASSYLGLQETQYF
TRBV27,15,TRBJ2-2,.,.,TGTGCCAGCAGTTTATTGGCGACGAACACCGGGGAGCTGTTTTTT,CASSLLATNTGELFF
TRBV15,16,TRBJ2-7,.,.,TGTGCCACCAGCAGAGATCTAGCAGTTTCTTCCTACGAGCAGTACTTC,CATSRDLAVSSYEQYF
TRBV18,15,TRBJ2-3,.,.,TGTGCCAGCTCCCTTATCCGGGGCCGGTCAGATACGCAGTATTTT,CASSLIRGRSDTQYF
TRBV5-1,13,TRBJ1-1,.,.,TGCGCCAGCAGCTTGATACAGGAGACTGAAGCTTTCTTT,CASSLIQETEAFF
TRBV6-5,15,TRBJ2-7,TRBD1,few,TGTGCCAGCAGCTCGGACAGGGAATTTGACTACGAGCAGTACTTC,CASSSDREFDYEQYF
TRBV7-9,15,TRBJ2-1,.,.,TGTGCCAGCAGCTTATCAGGATCGCCCTCCAATGAGCAGTTCTTC,CASSLSGSPSNEQFF
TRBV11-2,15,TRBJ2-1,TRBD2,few,TGTGCCAGCAGCCAGGGACTAGCGGGATCCTATGAGCAGTTCTTC,CASSQGLAGSYEQFF
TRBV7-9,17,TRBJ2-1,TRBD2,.,TGTGCCAGCAGCTTAGCTGGGACTAGCGGATCCTACAATGAGCAGTTCTTC,CASSLAGTSGSYNEQFF
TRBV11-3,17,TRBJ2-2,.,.,TGTGCCAGCAGCTTAGATTGGAGCGGGTTTTTTACCGGGGAGCTGTTTTTT,CASSLDWSGFFTGELFF
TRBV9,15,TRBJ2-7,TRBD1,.,TGTGCCAGCAGCGCTTCCGGGACAGGGGCCGACGAGCAGTACTTC,CASSASGTGADEQYF
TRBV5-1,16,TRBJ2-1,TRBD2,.,TGCGCCAGCAGTGGGCTAGCGGGATCGTCCTACAATGAGCAGTTCTTC,CASSGLAGSSYNEQFF
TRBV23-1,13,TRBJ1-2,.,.,TGCGCCAGCAGTCAATGCTACGGGGATAGCTACACCTTC,CASSQCYGDSYTF
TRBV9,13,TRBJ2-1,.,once,TGTGCCAGCAGCCCGCAGGCAGCCGGTGAGCAGTTCTTC,CASSPQAAGEQFF
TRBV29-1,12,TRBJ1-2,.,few,TGCAGCGTTGTCGATCTCGGAGACGGCTACACCTTC,CSVVDLGDGYTF
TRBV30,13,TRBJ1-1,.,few,TGTGCCTGGAGTGTTGGGAAGAACACTGAAGCTTTCTTT,CAWSVGKNTEAFF
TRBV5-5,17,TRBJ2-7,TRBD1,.,TGTGCCAGCAGCTTGGGTGTGAAGGACAGGGTCTCCTACGAGCAGTACTTC,CASSLGVKDRVSYEQYF
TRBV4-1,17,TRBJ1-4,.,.,TGCGCCAGCAGCCAAGATTGGTCCTCCCCCCCCGGCGAAAAACTGTTTTTT,CASSQDWSSPPGEKLFF
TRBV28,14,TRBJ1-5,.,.,TGTGCCAGCAGTTTATACGATAGCAATCAGCCCCAGCATTTT,CASSLYDSNQPQHF
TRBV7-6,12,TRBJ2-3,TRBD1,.,TGTGCCAGCAGCCAACAGGGGGATACGCAGTATTTT,CASSQQGDTQYF
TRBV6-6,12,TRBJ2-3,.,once,TGTGCCATCAGTGACAGCACAGATACGCAGTATTTT,CAISDSTDTQYF
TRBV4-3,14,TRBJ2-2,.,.,TGCGCCAGCAGCCAAGATTGGGGGTCCGGGGAGCTGTTTTTT,CASSQDWGSGELFF
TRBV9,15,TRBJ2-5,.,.,TGTGCCAGCAGCCCCCGAGGCTGGCCCCAAGAGACCCAGTACTTC,CASSPRGWPQETQYF
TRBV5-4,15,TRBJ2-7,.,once,TGTGCCAGCAGCTTGGAACAGGGTCTAAGCTACGAGCAGTACTTC,CASSLEQGLSYEQYF
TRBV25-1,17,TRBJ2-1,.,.,TGTGCCACCTTGGGGACTCTCAAGGAGGAGATTTTGGATGAGCAGTTCTTC,CATLGTLKEEILDEQFF
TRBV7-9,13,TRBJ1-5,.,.,TGTGCCAGCAGCTTAGATACAGTTCAGCCCCAGCATTTT,CASSLDTVQPQHF
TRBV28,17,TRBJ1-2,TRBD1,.,TGTGCCAGCAGTTTATTAGCCGGGACAGGGGTTTCTTATGGCTACACCTTC,CASSLLAGTGVSYGYTF
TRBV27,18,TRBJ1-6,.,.,TGTGCCAGCAGTTTATCACCTCCAGGGTTCCCTTATAATTCACCCCTCCACTTT,CASSLSPPGFPYNSPLHF
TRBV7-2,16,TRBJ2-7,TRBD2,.,TGTGCCAGCAGCTTTGATGGGACTAGCGCCTCCTACGAGCAGTACTTC,CASSFDGTSASYEQYF
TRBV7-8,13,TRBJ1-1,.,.,TGTGCCAGCAGCTTACAGGTGAACACTGAAGCTTTCTTT,CASSLQVNTEAFF
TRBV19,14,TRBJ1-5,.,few,TGTGCCAGTAGCCAACAGGGAAGCAATCAGCCCCAGCATTTT,CASSQQGSNQPQHF
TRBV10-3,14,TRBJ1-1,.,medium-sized,TGTGCCATCAGTGAGTGGGGCAAGAACACTGAAGCTTTCTTT,CAISEWGKNTEAFF